The present entry profiles one TCR beta chain with its context. Its matching antigen is unknown. This sample is part of a study of T cells in localized non-small cell lung cancer. Study-wide results and limits: Sequencing was limited to one tumor region, leaving the possibility of heterogeneity open. Clonality of T cells reached its maximum in uninvolved adjacent lung, surpassing tumor. When the top 100 tumor clones were examined, a median about 60 of them also appeared in the adjacent lung, which was paired and uninvolved.

The J segment lost 8 bases and the V segment lost 3 bases, leaving 10 bases of the junction unmatched. CDR3 length equals 15 residues. Per the germline V gene, CDR1 is LNHDA and CDR2 is SQIVND (reference sequence). Assay: immunoSEQ multiplex PCR; the TCRdb copy retains only in-frame clones and omits some. Among approximately 3,000 clones listed, around 36% were seen once. The receptor was isolated from a woman aged 40-69 years with stage I lung adenocarcinoma. This specimen consisted of normal lung tissue next to the tumor, obtained before any cancer treatment. The gene calls are TRBV19 and TRBJ2-1; 7 nucleotides align to TRBD1. CDR3 bases: TGTGCCAGTAGTATCGGGACAGCCTCTGGGGATGAGCAGTTCTTC. This codes for CASSIGTASGDEQFF.